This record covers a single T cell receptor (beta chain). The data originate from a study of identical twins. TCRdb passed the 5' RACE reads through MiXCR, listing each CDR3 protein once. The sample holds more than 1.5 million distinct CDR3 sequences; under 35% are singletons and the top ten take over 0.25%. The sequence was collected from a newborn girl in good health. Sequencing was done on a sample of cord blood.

The CDR3 region has the DNA TGTGCCAGCAGGGCCCTACCGGGTTTTAGCACAGATACGCAGTATTTT. Protein product: CASRALPGFSTDTQYF. The chain couples TRBV27 to TRBJ2-3; D unclear. This CDR3 region has 16 residues. The V end was cut by 6 bases, the J end by 0 bases, with 16 bases between. The germline gives CDR1 MNHEY, CDR2 SMNVEV (reference sequence).